In this sample, the clone carrying this T cell receptor beta chain turned up once. The germline V and J ends were trimmed by 6 bases and 1 base, with 14 bases remaining between them. CDR1 is LNHNV, CDR2 YYDKDF, per germline (reference sequence). CDR3 length: 15 amino acids. The data were obtained in a study of blood T cell repertoires in COVID-19. About the research overall: Acute and convalescent COVID-19 specimens originated in the United States, Italy and Spain. Sources were T cells, B-cell-depleted T cells, or PBMCs; the material itself was cDNA or gDNA.

Under the authors' procedure: Estimated nucleated cell counts came from reference gene primer amplification. Produced via immunoSEQ multiplex PCR; TCRdb's table is partial and in-frame only. The D gene and trimming were derived from the DNA, and the V and J assignments and clone size from that table. Of fewer than 200,000 clones detected, more than 60% appear once; the ten largest clones hold about 3%. Sequencing input: peripheral blood. The chain couples TRBV15 to TRBJ2-3; TRBD1 might be the D (6 bases). This receptor was obtained from a man aged 70-80 years with acute or convalescent COVID-19. The CDR3 is CATRRGAGGTDTQYF. CDR3 in DNA: TGTGCCACCAGACGAGGGGCAGGGGGCACAGATACGCAGTATTTT.